What follows are 3 T cell receptor beta chains derived from one specimen sequenced in a study of T cell changes during pregnancy in multiple sclerosis. The method was immunoSEQ multiplex PCR; TCRdb's version includes in-frame clones alone and lacks a portion of them. The profile shows about 100,000 clones, about nine tenths of them singletons. Source: peripheral blood, taken in the second trimester of pregnancy. The source of these receptors is a female donor with multiple sclerosis, enrolled in a pregnancy study.

The CDR3, as DNA: TGTGCCAGCAGCCCGAGCGGGTTCTACGAGCAGTACTTC. Translation gives CASSPSGFYEQYF. This chain joins TRBV6-5 and TRBJ2-7, with a possible D match to TRBD2 (6 bases). The V end was cut by 6 bases, the J end by 3 bases, with 12 bases between. The CDR3 loop spans 13 amino acids. Looked up from germline, CDR1 is MNHEY and CDR2 is SVGAGI.

This clone was seen ten or more times. The chain employs TRBV27 and TRBJ1-1, with 9 bases identical to TRBD1. CDR1 MNHEY and CDR2 SMNVEV come from the germline V gene (reference sequence). This CDR3 region has 12 residues. Germline trimming cut 3 bases from V and 8 bases from J; bases unmatched to any gene: 1. The CDR3: CASSFGTGEAFF. CDR3 nucleotide sequence: TGTGCCAGCAGTTTCGGGACAGGGGAAGCTTTCTTT.

The chain employs TRBV27 and TRBJ1-1; TRBD1 matches at 7 bases. V gave up 4 bases and J gave up 2 bases; unmatched junction bases: 1. The CDR3 length is 13 residues. Germline V gene sequence: CDR1 MNHEY, CDR2 SMNVEV (reference sequence). CDR3 DNA: TGTGCCAGCAGTTACAGGGGCAACACTGAAGCTTTCTTT. This translates into CASSYRGNTEAFF.